This T cell receptor (beta chain) was recovered during a study of identical twins. Overall study results and limits: For cord blood, abundant beta clonotypes had fewer insertions, unlike memory repertoires, which showed none. Cross-sectional statistical analysis, not tracking of the same donors, underpinned the conclusions.

Carrying unique molecular identifiers, the cDNA also gained a universal primer site through template switching. TCRdb called the 5' RACE reads again in MiXCR, with one record for every CDR3 protein. Counted here are 250,000 to 350,000 distinct CDR3 sequences, over 8.5% occurring once; the ten biggest clones make up 6% to 8.5%. This clonotype was observed at least ten times. Its antigen remains unknown. The CDR3 is 12 residues long. Per germline, CDR1 SQVTM and CDR2 ANQGSEA. Trimming pared 6 bases from V and 6 bases from J, leaving 15 bases between. These data were likewise used in another study, on yellow fever vaccine responses in identical twins. This second report adds: Twins' vaccine T cell response reportedly gave the appearance of partial convergence and partial personalization.

Sequenced material: CD8+ T cells sorted from blood. The J gene is TRBJ2-7, the V gene TRBV29-1; D remains unclear. The sequence was collected from a woman under 30 in good health. This CDR3 is CSVPSASAEQYF. The CDR3 DNA reads TGCAGCGTGCCCTCAGCCTCGGCCGAGCAGTACTTC.